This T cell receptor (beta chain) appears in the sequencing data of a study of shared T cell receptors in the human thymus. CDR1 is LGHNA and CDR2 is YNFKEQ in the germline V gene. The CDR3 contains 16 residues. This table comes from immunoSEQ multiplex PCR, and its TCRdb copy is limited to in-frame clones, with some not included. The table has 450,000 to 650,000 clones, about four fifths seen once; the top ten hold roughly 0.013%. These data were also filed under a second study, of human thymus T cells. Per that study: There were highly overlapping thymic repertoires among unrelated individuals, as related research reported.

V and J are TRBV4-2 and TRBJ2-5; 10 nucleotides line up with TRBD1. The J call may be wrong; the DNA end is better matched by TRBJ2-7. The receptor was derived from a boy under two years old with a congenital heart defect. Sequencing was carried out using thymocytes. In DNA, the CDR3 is TGTGCCAGCAGCCAAGGGTCCGGGACAGGGGCCTACGAGCAGTACTTC. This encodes CASSQGSGTGAYEQYF.